This T cell receptor beta chain came from a study of neurological immune-mediated disorders. Study results and limitations: Private repertoires in all groups were suggested, as expanded clones shared no CDR3 amino acid sequences across subjects.

TCRdb used MiXCR to reprocess the 5' RACE reads, holding one entry per CDR3 protein. The sample includes about 59,000 distinct CDR3 sequences, 12% of them seen just once. This clonotype has at least ten counts. Its antigen is as yet unknown. Unsorted libraries were prepared from 2 million PBMCs that had been stored at -80 C. The CDR3 is made up of 19 amino acids. Germline CDR1 is DFQATT and CDR2 is SNEGSKA (reference sequence). The trim removed 2 bases at V and 1 base at J, leaving 13 bases unmatched. The clonotype originates from a woman in her sixties or seventies with HTLV-1-associated myelopathy (HAM/TSP). Sequencing input: PBMCs. The V and J genes are TRBV20-1 and TRBJ2-7, with TRBD2 matching 14 bases. This chain's CDR3 is CSARLRDGTSGSRSYEQYF. The CDR3 nucleotides read TGCAGTGCTAGACTTAGGGACGGGACTAGCGGGAGTCGTTCCTACGAGCAGTACTTC.